This T cell receptor (beta chain) was obtained from a study of tumor-infiltrating lymphocytes in primary liver carcinoma (dated by TCRdb to about 2017). For the wider study: The five patients, three men and two women aged 30 to 69 years, had hepatocellular carcinoma (four) or combined HCC and intrahepatic cholangiocarcinoma (one). Technical replicate repertoires showed high reproducibility, with mean shared-clone rates around 0.9 and correlation coefficients above 0.95. Roughly 3.65 to 8 million productive TCRbeta reads were obtained per sample, and no significant difference in read depth was found between tissue types. The study combined TCRbeta repertoire sequencing, expression microarrays and whole-exome sequencing across five regions of each liver tumor, with adjacent normal tissue and blood. A total of roughly 35 specimens from 5 patients, comprising 25 or so tumor regions, 5 adjacent noncancerous liver tissues and 5 peripheral blood samples, were covered by TCRbeta repertoire sequencing. The tumors of the five patients were staged as T1-T3 N0M0, with maximum diameters ranging from about 4 to 10 cm.

Points on this clonotype: The antigen it recognizes is unknown. This CDR3 fails to terminate in the conserved phenylalanine or tryptophan, so it likely reflects a read error.

What the authors observed across the whole study: Compared with blood, tumors had a significantly larger share of the repertoire taken up by the top 250 clones (p = 0.039). Consistent with antigen-driven expansion, pairs of tumor regions showed higher repertoire overlap (mean about 35%) than either tumor-adjacent pairs (about 17%) or tumor-blood pairs (about 15%). Because sequencing covered only the TCR beta chain and unpaired alpha chains were not captured, true repertoire diversity is likely underestimated. Only 4 or 5 patients were included in the study, and the authors note that the findings should be validated in a larger study. Comparison of CD4+ and CD8+ T cell repertoires was precluded by the use of bulk unsorted samples.

The CDR3 comprises 13 residues, both ends counted. Of all the DNA, just the CDR3 is kept, 39 bases in frame from base 1. For CDR1 and CDR2, the germline V gene lists MGHRA and YSYEKL. Total RNA and DNA were co-extracted from around 20-30 mg of bulk tissue with the AllPrep DNA/RNA mini kit, without cell sorting. Four or five patients with histopathologically diagnosed primary liver carcinoma underwent surgical resection in China between late 2015 and March 2016. At the time of sampling, the patients had chronic HBV infection and had not received any treatment. Fresh tumor and adjacent tissue pieces were bisected; one half was stored in RNAlater at -80°C, the other sent for histology. Starting from roughly 500 ng total RNA, TCRbeta-specific cDNA was produced by reverse transcription with a constant-region primer and ProtoScript II reverse transcriptase. TCRbeta libraries were built with three nested multiplex PCR rounds, a slightly modified ARM-PCR procedure. Each of the first two PCR rounds ran for nine to ten cycles and used multiplex TRBV1-TRBV30 forward primers together with a Cbeta reverse primer. A final 25-cycle PCR with Deep VentR polymerase added sample barcodes and Illumina adapters. Before sequencing, amplicons of 200-500 bp were gel-purified using a QIAquick gel extraction kit. TCRbeta amplicons were sequenced on an Illumina HiSeq 2500 with 250-bp paired-end reads. On the study's bioinformatics: To recover full CDR3 sequences, reads were quality-trimmed using Trimmomatic v0.33 and paired reads were then merged using FLASH v1.2.11. V, D and J germline segments were assigned to the rearranged TCRbeta sequences by MiGEC v1.2.1b. Clonotype statistics and Shannon-Wiener diversity indices were computed with VDJtools v1.0.0. To cut down on sampling bias, every analysis after diversity analysis relied on just the 250 most abundant clonotypes from each sample. TCRdb reprocessing: public reads trimmed at Q25 with fastp, clones called with MiXCR, in-frame beta chains kept. Each record represents a unique CDR3 protein, reported with the most common genes and DNA among its rows. The V and J calls come from TCRdb's annotation, not from the publication. This sample lists about 96,000 distinct CDR3 sequences; about 70% were detected once. The ten largest clones represent around 30% of the sample.

The TCR comes from a man aged 40-50 years with primary liver carcinoma and hepatitis B virus infection. The source material was tumor-adjacent normal liver tissue. The sequence links TRBV4-1 to TRBJ2-7; the D region possibly corresponds to TRBD2 (6 bases align). The nucleotide sequence is TGCGCCAGCAGTCAAGATGTAGCGGAGGAGCAGTACTCC. Translated, it gives CASSQDVAEEQYS.